Listed below are T cell receptor beta chains from one sample, sequenced in a study of early T cells in non-severe SARS-CoV-2 infection. MiXCR, applied by TCRdb to the 5' RACE reads, yields one record per CDR3 protein. Altogether 120,000 or so distinct CDR3 sequences are present, around 12% being singletons, with the ten largest covering about 3.8%. Sequenced material: whole blood, taken at baseline. The origin of the receptors is an adult who was a healthcare worker with PCR-confirmed SARS-CoV-2 infection or an uninfected control (not recorded which). Both conserved end residues are part of each CDR3. D genes are given only for firm matches. The listing skips clone size in some rows; elsewhere it reads once, few, many or a size class.

v_gene	d_gene	j_gene	abundance	CDR3aa	CDR3nt
TRBV6-1	NA	TRBJ1-6	many	CASTQSGGVSPLHF	TGTGCCAGCACTCAATCCGGAGGAGTTTCACCCCTCCACTTT
TRBV19	NA	TRBJ2-7	few	CASSIVDGTYEQYF	TGTGCCAGTAGTATAGTAGACGGAACCTACGAGCAGTACTTC
TRBV30	NA	TRBJ2-7	few	CAWSVGGRSYEQYF	TGTGCCTGGAGTGTAGGGGGGAGATCCTACGAGCAGTACTTC
TRBV10-3	NA	TRBJ1-4	many	CAISEGEEKLFF	TGTGCCATCAGTGAAGGGGAAGAAAAACTGTTTTTT
TRBV29-1	TRBD1	TRBJ1-1	few	CSVGDRAEAFF	TGCAGCGTTGGGGACAGGGCTGAAGCTTTCTTT
TRBV29-1	TRBD1	TRBJ1-2	few	CSVEDQRPGGLGYTF	TGCAGCGTTGAAGATCAGAGGCCAGGGGGGCTTGGCTACACCTTC
TRBV20-1	NA	TRBJ1-1	few	CSARDPLGAWNTEAFF	TGCAGTGCTAGAGACCCCCTAGGGGCTTGGAACACTGAAGCTTTCTTT
TRBV10-3	NA	TRBJ2-3	few	CAISLLRSSTDTQYF	TGTGCCATCAGTCTCCTCCGCTCCAGCACAGATACGCAGTATTTT
TRBV27	TRBD2	TRBJ2-1	few	CASRTYSGGALNEQFF	TGTGCCAGCAGGACTTATAGCGGGGGGGCCCTCAATGAGCAGTTCTTC
TRBV14	TRBD2	TRBJ2-1	NA	CASSQRGGLAFGYNEQFF	TGTGCCAGCAGCCAAAGAGGGGGACTAGCTTTCGGCTACAATGAGCAGTTCTTC
TRBV12-3/TRBV12-4	TRBD1	TRBJ1-6	NA	CASSLGGQGLSPLHF	TGTGCCAGCAGTTTAGGGGGACAGGGCCTTTCACCCCTCCACTTT
TRBV5-8	NA	TRBJ1-3	NA	CASSTGTASSGNTIYF	TGTGCCAGCAGCACTGGGACCGCAAGCTCTGGAAACACCATATATTTT
TRBV3-1	TRBD1	TRBJ1-6	NA	CASSQKGQAYSPLHF	TGTGCCAGCAGCCAAAAGGGACAGGCTTATTCACCCCTCCACTTT
TRBV12-5	NA	TRBJ1-1	NA	CASGIGILGAFF	TGTGCTAGTGGAATCGGGATCCTGGGAGCTTTCTTT
TRBV10-1	NA	TRBJ2-7	NA	CASSESGLSEQYF	TGCGCCAGCAGTGAGTCGGGCCTGAGCGAGCAGTACTTC
TRBV28	NA	TRBJ1-2	NA	CASSWTAGYGYTF	TGTGCCAGCAGTTGGACAGCAGGCTATGGCTACACCTTC
TRBV11-2	TRBD2	TRBJ2-1	NA	CASSSRTLLGGGPPPEQFF	TGTGCCAGCAGCTCACGCACACTCCTTGGCGGGGGGCCACCGCCGGAGCAGTTCTTC
TRBV20-1	NA	TRBJ2-7	few	CSARASGRADEQYF	TGCAGTGCTAGGGCTTCGGGCAGGGCTGACGAGCAGTACTTC
TRBV7-9	NA	TRBJ1-1	few	CASSFRGGDTEAFF	TGTGCCAGCAGCTTTCGGGGAGGTGACACTGAAGCTTTCTTT
TRBV27	NA	TRBJ2-7	NA	CASSLIPLASYEQYF	TGTGCCAGCAGTTTAATTCCTTTGGCCTCCTACGAGCAGTACTTC
TRBV5-1	NA	TRBJ1-1	few	CASSGDTSGGTEAFF	TGCGCCAGCAGCGGGGACACATCCGGCGGCACTGAAGCTTTCTTT
TRBV5-5	NA	TRBJ2-2	NA	CASSLVPARGELFF	TGTGCCAGCAGCTTGGTACCGGCTCGGGGGGAGCTGTTTTTT
TRBV28	NA	TRBJ2-5	many	CASGLHGETQYF	TGTGCCTCGGGACTCCACGGAGAGACCCAGTACTTC
TRBV7-9	NA	TRBJ2-3	many	CASSLAYVGPDTQYF	TGTGCCAGCAGCCTAGCCTACGTGGGACCAGATACGCAGTATTTT
TRBV11-2	NA	TRBJ2-3	many	CASSLRWITDTQYF	TGTGCCAGCAGCTTACGTTGGATTACAGATACGCAGTATTTT
TRBV29-1	TRBD2	TRBJ2-3	NA	CSVSGTSGPTDTQYF	TGCAGCGTATCCGGGACTAGCGGACCCACAGATACGCAGTATTTT
TRBV2	TRBD1	TRBJ2-6	few	CASRVQGAEISGANVLTF	TGTGCCAGCAGAGTACAGGGGGCGGAAATCTCTGGGGCCAACGTCCTGACTTTC
TRBV11-2	NA	TRBJ1-1	many	CASSLDLNMNTEAFF	TGTGCCAGCAGCTTAGATCTTAACATGAACACTGAAGCTTTCTTT
TRBV27	TRBD2	TRBJ2-1	NA	CASRGLAGTSSYNEQFF	TGTGCCAGCAGGGGACTAGCGGGAACGAGCTCCTACAATGAGCAGTTCTTC
TRBV20-1	NA	TRBJ2-6	NA	CSARGRTVSSGANVLTF	TGCAGTGCTAGAGGGAGGACGGTGTCTTCTGGGGCCAACGTCCTGACTTTC
TRBV29-1	NA	TRBJ1-3	many	CSAGAGTGNTIYF	TGCAGCGCCGGGGCCGGGACTGGAAACACCATATATTTT
TRBV18	NA	TRBJ1-2	many	CASSPPVIEEGYGYTF	TGTGCCAGCTCACCACCGGTGATCGAGGAGGGCTATGGCTACACCTTC
TRBV12-3/TRBV12-4	NA	TRBJ1-6	few	CASRRESSPLHF	TGTGCCAGCCGAAGGGAAAGTTCACCCCTCCACTTT
TRBV20-1	NA	TRBJ2-3	many	CSARDGGPDTQYF	TGCAGTGCTAGAGATGGGGGGCCAGATACGCAGTATTTT
TRBV20-1	NA	TRBJ1-1	few	CSARAPRSGTEAFF	TGCAGTGCTAGAGCTCCTCGGTCCGGCACTGAAGCTTTCTTT
TRBV5-1	NA	TRBJ1-2	NA	CASSLGWNFYGYTF	TGCGCCAGCAGCTTGGGTTGGAACTTCTATGGCTACACCTTC
TRBV7-9	NA	TRBJ1-1	few	CASSPTGKWRTEAFF	TGTGCCAGCAGTCCTACAGGGAAGTGGAGAACTGAAGCTTTCTTT
TRBV29-1	NA	TRBJ1-1	few	CSVEVLGKAFF	TGCAGCGTTGAAGTGTTAGGCAAGGCTTTCTTT
TRBV7-9	NA	TRBJ1-2	few	CASSLVGQTDNYGYTF	TGTGCCAGCAGCTTAGTAGGCCAGACGGATAACTATGGCTACACCTTC
TRBV27	NA	TRBJ2-3	many	CASGSRDGTDTQYF	TGTGCCAGCGGATCCCGGGACGGCACAGATACGCAGTATTTT
TRBV5-1	TRBD1	TRBJ2-4	many	CASSLRQGANIQYF	TGCGCCAGCAGCCTCCGACAGGGGGCAAACATTCAGTACTTC
TRBV19	NA	TRBJ2-3	NA	CASSINRGDRSTDTQYF	TGTGCCAGTAGTATAAATCGGGGGGACAGGTCCACAGATACGCAGTATTTT
TRBV15	NA	TRBJ1-6	NA	CATSRDLGGSPLHF	TGTGCCACCAGCAGAGATTTAGGAGGGTCACCCCTCCACTTT
TRBV28	NA	TRBJ2-7	NA	CASFSPQGTVYEQYF	TGTGCCAGCTTCAGCCCCCAGGGTACGGTATACGAGCAGTACTTC